These 25 T cell receptor beta chains came from one sample sequenced in a study of CD8+ T cells in alopecia areata. Following extraction, RNA underwent reverse transcription to cDNA, which served as the sequencing template. Assay: immunoSEQ multiplex PCR; the TCRdb copy retains only in-frame clones and omits some. The table records over 150,000 clones, around three fifths of them present only once. Sequenced: CD8+ T cells sorted from blood. All receptors derive from a human donor in good health.

The CDR3 nucleotides are TGCGCCAGCAGCCAAGAATCGTACCAAGAGACCCAGTACTTC. Translation gives CASSQESYQETQYF. The chain combines TRBV4-1 with TRBJ2-5; unclear D gene. CDR1 is MGHRA, CDR2 YSYEKL, per germline. This CDR3 is built from 14 residues. Trimming stripped 0 bases from V and 0 bases from J, with 5 bases between.

This clone was picked up one time. The rearrangement links TRBV15 to TRBJ1-1; TRBD1 matches at 8 bases. The CDR3 totals 14 residues. The germline V gene encodes CDR1 LNHNV and CDR2 YYDKDF (reference sequence). Trimming removed 4 bases from V and 1 base from J; junction bases left unmatched: 2. CDR3 DNA: TGTGCCACCAGCACAGACAGGGGGAACACTGAAGCTTTCTTT. Its protein is CATSTDRGNTEAFF.

This rearrangement joins TRBV15 to TRBJ2-5, with D perhaps matching TRBD1 (6 bases). Trimming pared 0 bases from V and 1 base from J, leaving 12 bases between. This CDR3 region has 16 residues. The germline gives CDR1 LNHNV, CDR2 YYDKDF (reference sequence). CDR3 in amino acids: CATSRELGASQETQYF. CDR3 sequence (DNA): TGTGCCACCAGCAGAGAGTTGGGGGCATCCCAAGAGACCCAGTACTTC.

J is TRBJ1-2 and V is TRBV30, with 8 positions matching TRBD1. J lost 8 bases, V lost 1 base, and 6 bases had no gene match. Germline values: CDR1 GTSNPN, CDR2 SVGIG (reference sequence). The CDR3 covers 13 residues. The CDR3 nucleotides are TGTGCCTGGAGTGCCATGACAGGGGACGGCTACACCTTC. This codes for CAWSAMTGDGYTF.

In DNA form, the CDR3 reads TGTGCCAGCAGCTCAAGTTTGGGGGAGACCCAGTACTTC. Amino acids: CASSSSLGETQYF. V gene TRBV13 combines with J gene TRBJ2-5; no clear D. The V end was cut by 4 bases, the J end by 5 bases, with 11 bases between. In germline, CDR1 is PRHDT, CDR2 FYEKMQ (reference sequence). This CDR3 region has 13 residues.

Notes on this clone: The same CDR3 also results from other DNA sequences found in this sample. The J gene is TRBJ1-2, the V gene TRBV27; TRBD1 might be the D (6 bases). This CDR3 is built from 13 residues. CDR1 and CDR2 (germline): MNHEY, SMNVEV (reference sequence). The V end was cut by 6 bases, the J end by 2 bases, with 10 bases between. CDR3 sequence reads: CASSPTGNYGYTF. The CDR3 coding sequence is TGTGCCAGCAGCCCGACAGGAAACTATGGCTACACCTTC.

The chain couples TRBV9 to TRBJ2-5; D is uncertain. The germline CDR1 and CDR2 sequences are SGDLS and YYNGEE. The CDR3 runs 14 residues. The V end was cut by 4 bases, the J end by 3 bases, with 13 bases between. CDR3 in DNA: TGTGCCAGCAGCCCCCGAGCCGAAAAAGAGACCCAGTACTTC. Translated: CASSPRAEKETQYF.

The chain carries TRBV19 and TRBJ2-5; weak D call: TRBD1 (6 bases). V was cut by 1 base and J by 5 bases, with 8 bases left in between. This CDR3 has 13 amino acids. The germline CDR1 and CDR2 sequences are LNHDA and SQIVND (reference sequence). The CDR3 loop is CASSIVGGETQYF. The CDR3 bases are TGTGCCAGTAGTATAGTTGGGGGCGAGACCCAGTACTTC.

The chain is built from TRBV5-6 and TRBJ1-4, with D hard to call. The CDR3 is 15 amino acids. V was clipped by 0 bases and J by 3 bases, with 9 bases between them. Germline loops: CDR1 SGHDT, CDR2 YYEEEE. The CDR3 region has the DNA TGTGCCAGCAGCTTGGAGGCGAGAGCTAATGAAAAACTGTTTTTT. It specifies CASSLEARANEKLFF.

This chain joins TRBV29-1 and TRBJ2-1; TRBD2 agrees at 8 bases. Looked up from germline, CDR1 is SQVTM and CDR2 is ANQGSEA. CDR3 length: 13 amino acids. The J segment lost 10 bases and the V segment lost 7 bases, leaving 12 bases of the junction unmatched. For the CDR3, the DNA is TGCAGCGCGCCGGGACTAGGTGGGTGGGAGCAGTTCTTC. Its protein product is CSAPGLGGWEQFF.

The chain joins TRBV13 to TRBJ2-7, with D perhaps matching TRBD1 (6 bases). The germline CDR1 and CDR2 sequences are PRHDT and FYEKMQ (reference sequence). This CDR3 contains 14 residues. Deletions cut 2 bases from V and 3 bases from J, with 11 bases between. CDR3 protein: CASSLRGRGYEQYF. The DNA for the CDR3 is TGTGCCAGCAGCTTACGGGGCAGGGGCTACGAGCAGTACTTC. The full variable domain, completed using reference TRBV13 and TRBJ2-7, is AAGVIQSPRHLIKEKRETATLKCYPIPRHDTVYWYQQGPGQDPQFLISFYEKMQSDKGSIPDRFSAQQFSDYHSELNMSSLELGDSALYFCASSLRGRGYEQYFGPGTRLTVT.

This rearrangement joins TRBV7-9 to TRBJ2-1; the match to TRBD2 covers 9 bases. The ends lost 4 bases at V and 7 bases at J; junction bases unmatched: 8. The CDR3 covers 15 residues. CDR1 is SEHNR, CDR2 FQNEAQ, per germline (reference sequence). The DNA for the CDR3 is TGTGCCAGCAGCTCAAGCTGGACTAGCGCGAATGAGCAGTTCTTC. It encodes CASSSSWTSANEQFF.

This clone was counted only a few times. The chain has TRBV18 and TRBJ2-7; 8 nucleotides match TRBD2. Per germline, CDR1 KGHSH and CDR2 LQKENI. V lost 6 bases, J lost 2 bases, and 9 bases stayed unmatched. The CDR3 has 15 residues. CDR3 in DNA: TGTGCCAGCTCCCCGCCGGGGGGGGGTCCCTACGAGCAGTACTTC. It yields the protein CASSPPGGGPYEQYF.

The chain couples TRBV6-5 to TRBJ2-7, with 7 nucleotides matching TRBD1. The trim removed 6 bases at V and 4 bases at J, leaving 9 bases unmatched. CDR3 length: 14 amino acids. Per germline, CDR1 MNHEY and CDR2 SVGAGI. For the CDR3, the DNA is TGTGCCAGCAGCCCCTGGGGACAGCTATACGAGCAGTACTTC. Translation gives CASSPWGQLYEQYF.

V and J are TRBV29-1 and TRBJ2-7; 8 positions agree with TRBD2. This CDR3 has 14 amino acids. Looked up from germline, CDR1 is SQVTM and CDR2 is ANQGSEA. V gave up 6 bases and J gave up 9 bases; unmatched junction bases: 16. The CDR3 DNA is TGCAGCGTCAAAGCCGGGACTAGACGGGTATCGCAGTACTTC. Translating it yields CSVKAGTRRVSQYF.

The chain recombines TRBV30 with TRBJ2-1; weak D call: TRBD1 (5 bases). The V end lost 8 bases, the J end lost 14 bases, and 22 bases lay between the germline ends. CDR1 is GTSNPN and CDR2 is SVGIG in the germline V gene (reference sequence). There are 12 residues in the CDR3. In DNA form, the CDR3 reads TGTGCCGTCCTCCAGGTCGCAGGGTCTGAGTTCTTC. It translates to CAVLQVAGSEFF.

The rearrangement uses TRBV11-2 and TRBJ1-2; D not resolved. The germline gives CDR1 SGHAT, CDR2 FQNNGV. V lost 2 bases to trimming and J lost 0 bases, with 7 bases between them. The CDR3 has 14 residues. The CDR3 DNA is TGTGCCAGCAGCTTAATGCTTTCTAACTATGGCTACACCTTC. Its translation is CASSLMLSNYGYTF.

The CDR3 nucleotides are TGTGCCAGCTTGGAAGGCGGGGTATTTACTGAAGCTTTCTTT. This encodes CASLEGGVFTEAFF. This chain links TRBV2 with TRBJ1-1; D uncertain. The germline V gene has CDR1 SNHLY and CDR2 FYNNEI. V lost 8 bases to trimming and J lost 5 bases, with 18 bases between them. The CDR3 is 14 residues long.

The CDR3: CASSFGNAPEGYTF. The DNA for the CDR3 is TGTGCCAGCAGCTTCGGCAACGCCCCCGAGGGCTACACCTTC. The rearrangement joins TRBV5-4 to TRBJ1-2; D gene ambiguous. The CDR3 length is 14 residues. Trimming left V 2 bases short and J 8 bases short, with 16 bases between. Germline loops: CDR1 SGHNT, CDR2 YYREEE (reference sequence).

This clone was found once. The chain joins TRBV27 to TRBJ1-2; 8 bases map to TRBD1. J lost 4 bases, V lost 5 bases, and 6 bases had no gene match. This CDR3 contains 14 residues. Germline V gives CDR1 MNHEY, CDR2 SMNVEV (reference sequence). CDR3 sequence (DNA): TGTGCCAGCAGTCCCCGGACAGGGTCCTATGGCTACACCTTC. This encodes CASSPRTGSYGYTF.

In nucleotides, the CDR3 is TGTGCCACCAGCAGAGATTCATCAATTGGTTGGGCGGGGGTAAATGAGCAGTTCTTC. As protein: CATSRDSSIGWAGVNEQFF. This sequence joins TRBV15 and TRBJ2-1; TRBD2 agrees at 7 bases. V gave up 0 bases and J gave up 7 bases; unmatched junction bases: 18. Germline CDR1 and CDR2: LNHNV and YYDKDF (reference sequence). This CDR3 is 19 amino acids long.

This clone appeared a few times. This sample also contains other DNA sequences that code for the same CDR3. The chain couples TRBV5-1 to TRBJ1-1; perhaps TRBD1 as D (5 bases). V was trimmed by 0 bases and J by 1 base, leaving 7 bases between them. Germline lookup yields CDR1 SGHRS and CDR2 YFSETQ. This CDR3 is 14 amino acids long. The CDR3 region is CASSLAGGNTEAFF. The DNA for the CDR3 is TGCGCCAGCAGCTTGGCCGGGGGGAACACTGAAGCTTTCTTT.

The chain couples TRBV5-1 to TRBJ1-1; a weak D match, TRBD1 (5 bases). CDR1 and CDR2 from the germline V gene are SGHRS and YFSETQ. The V gene lost 0 bases and the J gene lost 7 bases, with 10 bases spanning the gap. The CDR3 runs 13 residues. The CDR3 reads CASSLAQGDEAFF. DNA for the CDR3: TGCGCCAGCAGCTTGGCCCAGGGCGATGAAGCTTTCTTT.

There are a few counts of this clone. The chain couples TRBV29-1 to TRBJ2-7; D might be TRBD1 (6 bases). V lost 3 bases and J 0 bases, leaving 15 bases between the germline ends. The CDR3 covers 15 residues. Germline V gives CDR1 SQVTM, CDR2 ANQGSEA. CDR3 region: CSVEDRGRFSYEQYF. CDR3 DNA: TGCAGCGTTGAGGACAGAGGTAGATTCTCCTACGAGCAGTACTTC.

This clone was counted between two and nine times. This chain links TRBV28 with TRBJ2-1; D ambiguous. Germline values: CDR1 MDHEN, CDR2 SYDVKM. CDR3 size: 14 residues. With 1 base removed from V and 0 bases from J, the gap between germline ends came to 4 bases. The CDR3 sequence: CASSLLSSYNEQFF. Here the CDR3 DNA reads TGTGCCAGCAGTTTATTGAGCTCCTACAATGAGCAGTTCTTC.